These 14 T cell receptor beta chains originate from one sample sequenced in a study of shared clonotypes between healthy human individuals. Sequencing used immunoSEQ multiplex PCR; TCRdb keeps in-frame clones, though not all of them. The sample yields approximately 2.5 million clones, roughly 93% seen once. The sequenced sample was naive CD4+ T cells from PBMCs. The subset is: CD45RA+ positively selected. Receptors originate from a man between 18 and 29 years old in good health. Some clones in this sample may be carry-over from other donors' samples.

The chain joins TRBV6-4 to TRBJ1-2; 7 bases are shared with TRBD1. V gave up 5 bases and J gave up 6 bases; unmatched junction bases: 6. Germline V CDR1 and CDR2: MRHNA, SNTAGT. The CDR3 has 13 amino acids. CDR3 amino acids: CASSQTGLNGYTF. In DNA form, the CDR3 reads TGTGCCAGCAGTCAGACAGGGTTGAATGGCTACACCTTC.

This clone was observed once. The rearrangement uses TRBV7-2 and TRBJ1-1; tentatively, D is TRBD1 (6 bases). The CDR3 runs 15 residues. Trimming cost V 5 bases and J 5 bases, with 18 bases left between them. In germline, CDR1 is SGHTA, CDR2 FQGNSA. The CDR3 bases are TGTGCCAGCAGCACCTACAGGGCTCTGGGGACTGAAGCTTTCTTT. Its protein product is CASSTYRALGTEAFF.

The chain carries TRBV9 and TRBJ2-2, with 7 bases aligning to TRBD2. In germline, CDR1 is SGDLS, CDR2 YYNGEE. V dropped 0 bases and J dropped 4; count of bases not matched to a gene: 6. The CDR3 length is 16 residues. CDR3 amino acids: CASSVGPSGLTGELFF. In DNA, the CDR3 is TGTGCCAGCAGCGTAGGTCCTAGCGGTCTCACCGGGGAGCTGTTTTTT. The full variable domain, its missing parts supplied by reference TRBV9 and TRBJ2-2, is DSGVTQTPKHLITATGQRVTLRCSPRSGDLSVYWYQQSLDQGLQFLIQYYNGEERAKGNILERFSAQQFPDLHSELNLSSLELGDSALYFCASSVGPSGLTGELFFGEGSRLTVL.

This clone occurred once. This chain links TRBV28 with TRBJ2-1, with TRBD1 as a possible D gene (6 bases). Germline V gives CDR1 MDHEN, CDR2 SYDVKM. The CDR3 has 15 amino acids. The V end lost 4 bases, the J end lost 3 bases, and 13 bases lay between the germline ends. The CDR3 sequence: CASSSSPGVYNEQFF. Here the CDR3 DNA reads TGTGCCAGCAGTTCCTCCCCAGGGGTCTACAATGAGCAGTTCTTC.

This clone has a single count. The identical CDR3 is also encoded by other nucleotide sequences in the sample. The V and J genes are TRBV6-5 and TRBJ2-7; D uncertain. The CDR3 is made up of 14 amino acids. Trimming took off 0 bases at V and 4 bases at J, with 10 bases between the two ends. Germline values: CDR1 MNHEY, CDR2 SVGAGI. CDR3 nucleotide sequence: TGTGCCAGCAGTTACTCGGGTACTTCTTACGAGCAGTACTTC. It codes for CASSYSGTSYEQYF.

This chain uses TRBV9 with TRBJ2-1, with 14 bases aligning to TRBD2. CDR1 and CDR2 (germline): SGDLS, YYNGEE. This CDR3 is built from 15 residues. V lost 0 bases to trimming and J lost 12 bases; unmatched junction nucleotides: 5. The DNA for the CDR3 is TGTGCCAGCAGCGTAGGGGGACTAGCGGGAGCACCGCAGTTCTTC. It encodes CASSVGGLAGAPQFF.

This sequence joins TRBV4-2 and TRBJ1-1; D not certain. The CDR3 runs to 15 residues. The ends were cut back, 1 base at V and 1 base at J, with 10 bases in the middle. Germline lookup yields CDR1 LGHNA and CDR2 YNFKEQ. For the CDR3, the DNA is TGTGCCAGCAGCCAAGCCCCGCAAGCGAACACTGAAGCTTTCTTT. As protein: CASSQAPQANTEAFF.

This clone was counted only a few times. The rearrangement links TRBV18 to TRBJ1-2; maybe TRBD1 (5 bases). V was pared by 1 base and J by 2 bases, with 8 bases between. Germline V gene lookup returns CDR1 KGHSH and CDR2 LQKENI. CDR3 length: 14 amino acids. The CDR3: CASSPQGPNYGYTF. As DNA, the CDR3 is TGTGCCAGCTCACCACAGGGACCGAACTATGGCTACACCTTC.

This chain joins TRBV5-1 and TRBJ2-7, with D uncertain. This CDR3 region has 13 residues. V was shortened by 0 bases and J by 3 bases, with 7 bases between the two germline ends. CDR1 SGHRS and CDR2 YFSETQ come from the germline V gene. Here the CDR3 DNA reads TGCGCCAGCAGCTTGGCCGTGGGCTACGAGCAGTACTTC. Its protein product is CASSLAVGYEQYF.

The chain combines TRBV11-2 with TRBJ1-2; D ambiguous. The germline V and J ends were trimmed by 0 bases and 4 bases, with 6 bases remaining between them. This CDR3 contains 13 residues. Germline lookup yields CDR1 SGHAT and CDR2 FQNNGV. The CDR3 loop reads CASSLEGIYGYTF. The CDR3 nucleotides are TGTGCCAGCAGCTTAGAAGGCATCTATGGCTACACCTTC.

The chain employs TRBV9 and TRBJ2-7; 9 nucleotides match TRBD1. J lost 3 bases, V lost 7 bases, and 11 bases had no gene match. Germline CDR1 and CDR2: SGDLS and YYNGEE. The CDR3 contains 15 residues. The CDR3 sequence is CASARDRASFYEQYF. The CDR3 DNA is TGTGCCAGCGCCCGGGACAGGGCCTCTTTCTACGAGCAGTACTTC.

CDR3 region: CASSDLSTAYNEQFF. DNA of the CDR3: TGTGCCAGCAGTGACCTCTCGACAGCTTACAATGAGCAGTTCTTC. The chain employs TRBV25-1 and TRBJ2-1; a possible D gene is TRBD1 (5 bases). V lost 3 bases and J lost 4, with 13 bases in between. Germline values: CDR1 MGHDK, CDR2 SYGVNS. The CDR3 is 15 residues long.

This chain joins TRBV5-6 and TRBJ2-7; TRBD1 agrees at 7 bases. The CDR3 extends over 15 amino acids. Germline V lookup: CDR1 SGHDT, CDR2 YYEEEE. V lost 4 bases and J lost 3; bases outside the gene matches: 10. The CDR3 here is CASSPRRDRHYEQYF. CDR3 sequence (DNA): TGTGCCAGCAGCCCTCGCCGGGACAGACACTACGAGCAGTACTTC.

The rearrangement joins TRBV5-1 to TRBJ2-7; TRBD1 agrees at 10 bases. Germline V gives CDR1 SGHRS, CDR2 YFSETQ. The J segment lost 6 bases and the V segment lost 7 bases, leaving 10 bases of the junction unmatched. CDR3 size: 14 residues. The CDR3 sequence is CASGPGQGWVEQYF. The CDR3 nucleotides read TGCGCCAGCGGCCCGGGACAGGGGTGGGTCGAGCAGTACTTC.